The T cell receptor beta chain described here comes from a study of cytomegalovirus exposure and HLA in healthy donors. Study findings and constraints: A few CMV-associated chains were confirmed in vitro to be specific for CMV antigens. Only CMV serostatus was available as immune exposure information. With later analysis, a missense DCLRE1C variant became linked to TCR beta V- and J-gene trimming. Most TCR sequences were rare, but some public TCRs occurred in many donors.

With respect to this clone: The antigen remains unidentified.

PCR used 60 Vbeta primers and 13 Jbeta primers. Repertoires were generated with immunoSEQ multiplex PCR, while TCRdb's copy carries only in-frame clones and drops some. This sample yields more than 90,000 clones, of which more than 75% are seen a single time; approximately 0.8% belongs to the top ten. The CDR3 is 15 residues long. The germline V gene has CDR1 LGHNA and CDR2 YSLEER. V lost 0 bases, J lost 5 bases, and 13 bases lay in between. This sequence originates from a woman aged 55-75 years in good health and CMV-seronegative. The sequenced sample was PBMCs. The chain employs TRBV4-3 and TRBJ2-5; no definite D call. The CDR3 protein is CASSQDWPGRETQYF. The CDR3 region has the DNA TGCGCCAGCAGCCAAGATTGGCCAGGTCGGGAGACCCAGTACTTC.